This T cell receptor beta chain derives from a study of blood T cell repertoires in COVID-19. The CDR3 is 13 amino acids. Trimming took off 5 bases at V and 7 bases at J, with 14 bases between the two ends. Germline assignment: CDR1 MNHEY and CDR2 SMNVEV (reference sequence). Some clones are missing from TCRdb's copy, which holds only in-frame ones; the method was immunoSEQ multiplex PCR. There are roughly 300,000 clones in the sample; 90% to 95% occur only once, and 2.2% lies in the top ten. The sequence came from a woman under 40 with COVID-19, enrolled during active disease. Sequenced material: peripheral blood. The chain uses TRBV27 and TRBJ1-2; a possible D gene is TRBD1 (6 bases). For the CDR3, the DNA is TGTGCCAGCAGTCGAGTGGACAGTCTTGGCTACACCTTC. Amino acids: CASSRVDSLGYTF.